This T cell receptor (beta chain) was found in a study of patients and donors after allogeneic stem cell transplantation. The CDR3 covers 14 residues. V lost 3 bases and J lost 2; bases outside the gene matches: 3. Germline loops: CDR1 SNHLY, CDR2 FYNNEI. In TCRdb, the RT-PCR reads were re-called with MiXCR into one record per CDR3 protein. The sample lists about 230,000 distinct CDR3 sequences, 13% to 15% seen once, with approximately 10% in the top ten. This clonotype was counted a few times. Sequences were obtained from blood, either unsorted or a sorted T cell fraction (not recorded which). This chain uses TRBV2 with TRBJ1-1, with TRBD1 matching over 7 bases. This sequence originates from a human donor who was either an allogeneic HSCT recipient or a stem cell or donor lymphocyte infusion donor (not recorded which). It is not recorded whose cells these are; they may come from a transplant donor. The CDR3 coding sequence is TGTGCCAGCAGTGAGACAGGGTATAACACTGAAGCTTTCTTT. Translation gives CASSETGYNTEAFF.